The clone carrying this T cell receptor beta chain has a handful of counts. No antigen is known for it. This specimen belongs to a study of T-cell memory formation after mild COVID-19. Study details: TCR clusters were mostly donor specific.

TCRdb ran MiXCR on the 5' RACE reads and lists one entry per CDR3 protein. Of about 320,000 distinct CDR3 sequences in the sample, roughly 13% are singletons; the top ten hold roughly 21%. Whole-study findings and limits: Balance between CD4 and CD8 was seen in clones contracting day 15 to 85, and a CD4+ lean was seen in later expanders.

Germline V gene lookup returns CDR1 DFQATT and CDR2 SNEGSKA (reference sequence). V was trimmed by 5 bases and J by 7 bases, leaving 15 bases between them. The CDR3 is 13 residues long. The chain carries TRBV20-1 and TRBJ1-5, with TRBD1 as a possible D gene (6 bases). Sequenced input: PBMCs or a T cell subset sorted from them (not recorded which). The sequence was collected from a man between 18 and 35 years old who had mild COVID-19 (a few samples of this study predate the infection). Cell type and time point are not known. In nucleotides, the CDR3 is TGCAGTGCTGAGGGGGGCGGTGGGCAGCCCCAGCATTTT. Translating it yields CSAEGGGGQPQHF.